Listed below are T cell receptor beta chains from one sample, sequenced in a study of blood T cell repertoires in COVID-19. TCRdb keeps only in-frame clones here, not all; method: immunoSEQ multiplex PCR. The top ten hold 2% to 2.5% of the sample, which has under 300,000 clones, more than 70% seen once. Sequencing input: PBMCs or T cells enriched from blood (not recorded which). The receptors derive from a woman aged 60 to 75 in a cohort exposed to, infected with or recovered from COVID-19 (not recorded which). Both conserved end residues are part of each CDR3. D genes are given only for firm matches. The listing skips clone size in some rows; elsewhere it reads once, few, many or a size class.

CDR3nt: TGTGCCAGCAGCTTAGACTCTCAGGGGCGGAATTCACCCCTCCACTTT; CDR3aa: CASSLDSQGRNSPLHF; d_gene: NA; abundance: NA; v_gene: TRBV7-2; j_gene: TRBJ1-6
CDR3nt: TGCAGTGCTAGTTCGAGGTCCCAGGGCGATAGCGGGATCTCCTACGAGCAGTACTTC; CDR3aa: CSASSRSQGDSGISYEQYF; d_gene: TRBD2; abundance: NA; v_gene: TRBV20-1; j_gene: TRBJ2-7
CDR3nt: TGTGCCAGCAGCCCTAGCAAGCAGTACTTC; CDR3aa: CASSPSKQYF; d_gene: NA; abundance: NA; v_gene: TRBV12-1; j_gene: TRBJ2-7
CDR3nt: TGTGCCACCAGTTCGACTAGCGGGAACCTCAATGAGCAGTTCTTC; CDR3aa: CATSSTSGNLNEQFF; d_gene: TRBD2; abundance: NA; v_gene: TRBV24-1; j_gene: TRBJ2-1
CDR3nt: TGTGCCAGCAGTTTCCCCGGCAGTTTGGGGACTATGACGCCCCTCCACTTT; CDR3aa: CASSFPGSLGTMTPLHF; d_gene: NA; abundance: NA; v_gene: TRBV28; j_gene: TRBJ1-6
CDR3nt: TGTGCCATCAGTCCGGGACTAGCGGGAGTTAGTGAGCAGTTCTTC; CDR3aa: CAISPGLAGVSEQFF; d_gene: TRBD2; abundance: NA; v_gene: TRBV10-3; j_gene: TRBJ2-1
CDR3nt: TGTGCCAGCAGCGCGGAACCAAGCGGACTAGGAATCGATACGCAGTATTTT; CDR3aa: CASSAEPSGLGIDTQYF; d_gene: TRBD2; abundance: NA; v_gene: TRBV3-1/TRBV3-2; j_gene: TRBJ2-3
CDR3nt: TGTGCCAGCAGTCCCCCCCCCTATGAAAAACTGTTTTTT; CDR3aa: CASSPPPYEKLFF; d_gene: NA; abundance: few; v_gene: TRBV28; j_gene: TRBJ1-4
CDR3nt: TGTGCCAGCAGATGGACAGGGCCCTATGGCTACACCTTC; CDR3aa: CASRWTGPYGYTF; d_gene: TRBD1; abundance: NA; v_gene: TRBV28; j_gene: TRBJ1-2
CDR3nt: TGTGCCAGCAGCGTCGGGACTAGCGGGAGATCCGGCATTCAGTACTTC; CDR3aa: CASSVGTSGRSGIQYF; d_gene: TRBD2; abundance: few; v_gene: TRBV4-2; j_gene: TRBJ2-4
CDR3nt: TGTGCCAGCAGAACTAGCGGGAGGGCCATCTTTAATGAGCAGTTCTTC; CDR3aa: CASRTSGRAIFNEQFF; d_gene: TRBD2; abundance: NA; v_gene: TRBV5-8; j_gene: TRBJ2-1
CDR3nt: TGTGCCAGCAGCGCCCACAGGGAAAAACTGTTTTTT; CDR3aa: CASSAHREKLFF; d_gene: NA; abundance: NA; v_gene: TRBV12-1; j_gene: TRBJ1-4
CDR3nt: TGTGCCAGCAGCCCCCGCCAGCGGACCCAAGAGACCCAGTACTTC; CDR3aa: CASSPRQRTQETQYF; d_gene: NA; abundance: NA; v_gene: TRBV7-2; j_gene: TRBJ2-5
CDR3nt: TGCGCCAGCAGCTCCGGGGACAGGGAGAATTCACCCCTCCACTTT; CDR3aa: CASSSGDRENSPLHF; d_gene: TRBD1; abundance: NA; v_gene: TRBV5-1; j_gene: TRBJ1-6
CDR3nt: TGTGCCACCAGTGATGCCGGGAACACCGGGGAGCTGTTTTTT; CDR3aa: CATSDAGNTGELFF; d_gene: NA; abundance: NA; v_gene: TRBV24-1; j_gene: TRBJ2-2
CDR3nt: TGTGCCAGCAGCACTGGACAGCTCAAAGAGCAGTTCTTC; CDR3aa: CASSTGQLKEQFF; d_gene: NA; abundance: NA; v_gene: TRBV7-3; j_gene: TRBJ2-1
CDR3nt: TGCGCCAGCAGCTTATCAGAACTAGGAACAGATACGCAGTATTTT; CDR3aa: CASSLSELGTDTQYF; d_gene: NA; abundance: NA; v_gene: TRBV5-1; j_gene: TRBJ2-3
CDR3nt: TGTGCCAGCAGCTTAGTTGGGACTCAGCGGAGAGAGACCCAGTACTTC; CDR3aa: CASSLVGTQRRETQYF; d_gene: NA; abundance: NA; v_gene: TRBV7-9; j_gene: TRBJ2-5
CDR3nt: TGTGCCAGCAGCTCCGCAGGAGGCCACTCCTACAATGAGCAGTTCTTC; CDR3aa: CASSSAGGHSYNEQFF; d_gene: NA; abundance: once; v_gene: TRBV5-4; j_gene: TRBJ2-1